The text below deals with one T cell receptor beta chain. There is no known antigen for this receptor. Base qualities are not provided; no much larger clone lies one nucleotide away. The collaborating institutions used their own protocols to collect whole blood in K2EDTA tubes. For TCRbeta analysis, collaborator samples were shipped as frozen whole blood, as isolated PBMCs, or as DNA extracted from either sample type. This entry comes from a study of blood T cell repertoires in COVID-19 (dated by TCRdb to 2018 to 2021). Regarding the complete study: The collaborator samples originated in the United States, Italy and Spain and spanned the acute and convalescent phases of COVID-19. Deeply sampled blood TCRbeta repertoires from subjects exposed to, actively infected with, or recovered from COVID-19 were included in the dataset. The prospective study material was composed of cDNA or gDNA derived from T cells, B-cell-depleted T cells, or PBMCs. HLA class I and class II types, where available, came from metadata supplied by the sample provider rather than from assay-based typing. The repertoires were released in a freely available public database meant as a resource for research on the immune response to SARS-CoV-2. Nearly every sample came with metadata listing a de-identified subject ID, COVID-19 status, age in years and sex. Samples were obtained from the ongoing ImmuneRACE study (first 160 participants) and from some 1,300 subjects provided by 6 global collaborators. Paper-wide results and their limitations: The quantity of clinical and demographic metadata differed by source and by participant and was supplied without curation.

TCRbeta CDR3 regions were amplified from genomic DNA by means of the immunoSEQ Assay, a bias-controlled multiplex PCR. Turning to the authors' computational methods: The number of nucleated cells in each sample was estimated from the amplification of reference gene primers within the assay. To quantify the absolute abundance of each unique TCRbeta CDR3 rearrangement, sequence reads were collapsed and filtered. For each sample, productive Simpson clonality was calculated as the square root of Simpson's diversity index over productive rearrangements. The clones in this table, taken by TCRdb from immuneACCESS, are in-frame only. Not every clone is retained; where verified, under half of the shortfall comes from an unresolved V gene, and the cause of the rest is unknown. D and trimming come from the DNA, and the V and J calls and clone size come from that table. This sample is represented by about 220,000 clones; 82% of them were singletons. The ten largest make up 3% to 4.5% of the sample.

From the cysteine up to the phenylalanine, the CDR3 has a length of 15 residues. The kept DNA is CDR3 alone, 45 bases in frame from the first base. CDR1 and CDR2, per the germline V gene (reference sequence), are LNHNV and YYDKDF. Trimming takes 1 base from V and 10 bases from J, and the germline ends sit 19 bases apart. This sequence uses TRBV15 and TRBJ2-5; a weak D assignment points to TRBD2 (5 bases agree). The specimen sequenced was peripheral blood. This TCR was recovered from a woman older than 75 with acute or convalescent COVID-19. Here is the DNA: TGTGCCACCAGCAGAGGAGACTACTCCCCCACGGACCAGTACTTC. Translated, it gives CATSRGDYSPTDQYF. When the CDR3 is completed using the reference TRBV15 and TRBJ2-5 genes on either side, the full variable domain is DAMVIQNPRYQVTQFGKPVTLSCSQTLNHNVMYWYQQKSSQAPKLLFHYYDKDFNNEADTPDNFQSRRPNTSFCFLDIRSPGLGDTAMYLCATSRGDYSPTDQYFGPGTRLLVL.